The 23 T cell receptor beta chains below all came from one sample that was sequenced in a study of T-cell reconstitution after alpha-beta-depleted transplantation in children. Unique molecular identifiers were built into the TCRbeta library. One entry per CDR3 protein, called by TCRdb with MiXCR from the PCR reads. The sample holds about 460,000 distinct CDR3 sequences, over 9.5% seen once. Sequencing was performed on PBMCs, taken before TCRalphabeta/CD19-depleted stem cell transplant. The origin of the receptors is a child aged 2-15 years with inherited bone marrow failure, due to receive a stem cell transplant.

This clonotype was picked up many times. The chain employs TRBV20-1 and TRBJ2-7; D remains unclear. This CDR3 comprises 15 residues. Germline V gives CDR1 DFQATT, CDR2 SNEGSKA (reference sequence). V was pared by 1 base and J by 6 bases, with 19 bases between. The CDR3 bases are TGCAGTGCTAGAGTCTTAAGATACCAAATTGGCGAGCAGTACTTC. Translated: CSARVLRYQIGEQYF.

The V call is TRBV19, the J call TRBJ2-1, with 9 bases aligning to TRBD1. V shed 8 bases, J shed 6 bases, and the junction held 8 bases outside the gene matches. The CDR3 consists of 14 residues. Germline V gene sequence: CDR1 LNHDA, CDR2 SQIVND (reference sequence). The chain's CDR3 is CASHRDREANEQFF. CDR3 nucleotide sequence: TGTGCCAGTCACCGGGACAGGGAGGCCAATGAGCAGTTCTTC.

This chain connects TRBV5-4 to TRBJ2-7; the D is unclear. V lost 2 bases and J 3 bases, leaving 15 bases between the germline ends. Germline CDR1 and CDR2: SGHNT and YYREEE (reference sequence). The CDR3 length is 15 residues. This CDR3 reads CASSLTPPPIYEQYF. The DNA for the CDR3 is TGTGCCAGCAGCTTAACCCCTCCACCGATCTACGAGCAGTACTTC.

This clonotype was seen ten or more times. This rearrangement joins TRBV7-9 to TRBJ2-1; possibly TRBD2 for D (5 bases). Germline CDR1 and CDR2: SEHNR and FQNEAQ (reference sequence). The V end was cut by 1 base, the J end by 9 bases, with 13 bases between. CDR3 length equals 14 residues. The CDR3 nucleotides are TGTGCCAGCAGCTTAGTGGGCCCCAGCGGTGAGCAGTTCTTC. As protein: CASSLVGPSGEQFF. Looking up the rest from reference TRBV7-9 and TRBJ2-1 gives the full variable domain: DTGVSQNPRHKITKRGQNVTFRCDPISEHNRLYWYRQTLGQGPEFLTYFQNEAQLEKSRLLSDRFSAERPKGSFSTLEIQRTEQGDSAMYLCASSLVGPSGEQFFGPGTRLTVL.

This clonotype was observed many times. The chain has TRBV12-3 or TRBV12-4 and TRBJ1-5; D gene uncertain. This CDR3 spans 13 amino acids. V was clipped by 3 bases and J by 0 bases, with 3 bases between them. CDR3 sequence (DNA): TGTGCCAGCAGTTTCCATAGCAATCAGCCCCAGCATTTT. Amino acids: CASSFHSNQPQHF.

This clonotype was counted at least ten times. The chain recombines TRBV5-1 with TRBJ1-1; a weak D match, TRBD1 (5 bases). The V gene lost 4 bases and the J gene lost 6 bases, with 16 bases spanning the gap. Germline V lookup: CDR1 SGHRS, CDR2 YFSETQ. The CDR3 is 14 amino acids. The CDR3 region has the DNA TGCGCCAGCAGCCACGCGGGCGGACACGCTGAAGCTTTCTTT. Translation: CASSHAGGHAEAFF.

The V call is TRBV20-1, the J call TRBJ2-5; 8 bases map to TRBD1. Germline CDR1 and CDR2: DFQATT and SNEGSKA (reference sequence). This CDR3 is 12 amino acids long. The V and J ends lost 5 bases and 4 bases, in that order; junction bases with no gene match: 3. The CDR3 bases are TGCAGTGCTGAGGACAGGGCAGAGACCCAGTACTTC. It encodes CSAEDRAETQYF.

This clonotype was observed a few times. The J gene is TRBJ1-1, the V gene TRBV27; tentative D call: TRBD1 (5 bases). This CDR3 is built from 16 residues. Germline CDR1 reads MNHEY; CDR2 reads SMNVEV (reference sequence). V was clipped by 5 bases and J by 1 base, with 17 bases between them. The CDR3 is CASSPSRGVRNTEAFF. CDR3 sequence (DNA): TGTGCCAGCAGTCCTTCACGGGGGGTACGGAACACTGAAGCTTTCTTT.

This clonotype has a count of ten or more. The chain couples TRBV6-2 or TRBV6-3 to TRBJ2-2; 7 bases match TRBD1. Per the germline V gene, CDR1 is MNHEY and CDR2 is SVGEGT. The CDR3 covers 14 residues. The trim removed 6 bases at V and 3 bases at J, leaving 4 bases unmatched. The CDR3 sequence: CASRPGQYTGELFF. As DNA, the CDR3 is TGTGCCAGCAGACCGGGACAGTACACCGGGGAGCTGTTTTTT.

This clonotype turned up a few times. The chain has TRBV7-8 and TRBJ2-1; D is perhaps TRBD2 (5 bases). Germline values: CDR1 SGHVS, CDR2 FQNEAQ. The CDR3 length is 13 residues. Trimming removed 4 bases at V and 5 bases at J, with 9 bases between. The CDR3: CASSSLSDNEQFF. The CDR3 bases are TGTGCCAGCAGCTCCCTTAGCGACAATGAGCAGTTCTTC.

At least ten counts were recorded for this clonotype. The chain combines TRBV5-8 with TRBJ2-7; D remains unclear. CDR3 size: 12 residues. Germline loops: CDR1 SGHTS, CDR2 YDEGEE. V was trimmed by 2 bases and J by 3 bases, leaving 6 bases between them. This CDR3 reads CASSLGHYEQYF. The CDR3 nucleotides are TGTGCCAGCAGCTTAGGGCACTACGAGCAGTACTTC.

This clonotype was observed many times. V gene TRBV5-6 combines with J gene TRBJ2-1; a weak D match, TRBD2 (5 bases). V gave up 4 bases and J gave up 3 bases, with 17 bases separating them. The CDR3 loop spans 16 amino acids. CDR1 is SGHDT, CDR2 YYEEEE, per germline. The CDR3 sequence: CASSMVNQRVYNEQFF. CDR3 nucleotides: TGTGCCAGCAGCATGGTTAACCAGAGGGTCTACAATGAGCAGTTCTTC.

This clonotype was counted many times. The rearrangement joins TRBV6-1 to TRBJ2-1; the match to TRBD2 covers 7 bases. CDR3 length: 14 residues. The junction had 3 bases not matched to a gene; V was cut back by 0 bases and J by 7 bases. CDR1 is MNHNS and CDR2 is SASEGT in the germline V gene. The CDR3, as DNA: TGTGCCAGCAGTGAAGCGGGAGGGAAAAATGAGCAGTTCTTC. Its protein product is CASSEAGGKNEQFF.

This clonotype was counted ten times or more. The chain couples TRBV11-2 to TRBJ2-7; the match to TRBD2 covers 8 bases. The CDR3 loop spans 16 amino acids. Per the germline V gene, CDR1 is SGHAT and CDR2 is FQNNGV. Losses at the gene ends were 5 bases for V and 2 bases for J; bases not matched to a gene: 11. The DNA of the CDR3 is TGTGCCAGCAGCACCCGAACAAGCGGGAGAACCTACGAGCAGTACTTC. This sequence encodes CASSTRTSGRTYEQYF.

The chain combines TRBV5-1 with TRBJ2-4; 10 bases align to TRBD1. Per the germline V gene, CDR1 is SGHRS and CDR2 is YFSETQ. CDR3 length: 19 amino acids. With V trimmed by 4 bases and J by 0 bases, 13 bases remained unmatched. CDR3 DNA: TGCGCCAGCAGCCCCTATAGACAGGGGGCTCCGGGAGCCAAAAACATTCAGTACTTC. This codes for CASSPYRQGAPGAKNIQYF.

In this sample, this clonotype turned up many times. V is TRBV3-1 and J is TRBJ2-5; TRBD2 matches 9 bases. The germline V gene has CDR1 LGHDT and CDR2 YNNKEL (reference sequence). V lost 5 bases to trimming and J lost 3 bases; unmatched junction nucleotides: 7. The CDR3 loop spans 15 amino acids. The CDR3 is CASSGTSNSEETQYF. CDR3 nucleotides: TGTGCCAGCAGCGGGACTAGCAACTCAGAAGAGACCCAGTACTTC.

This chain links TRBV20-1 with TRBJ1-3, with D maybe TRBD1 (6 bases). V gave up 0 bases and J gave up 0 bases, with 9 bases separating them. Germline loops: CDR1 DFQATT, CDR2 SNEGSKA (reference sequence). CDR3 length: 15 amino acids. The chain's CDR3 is CSARDTGHSGNTIYF. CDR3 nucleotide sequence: TGCAGTGCTAGAGATACAGGGCACTCTGGAAACACCATATATTTT.

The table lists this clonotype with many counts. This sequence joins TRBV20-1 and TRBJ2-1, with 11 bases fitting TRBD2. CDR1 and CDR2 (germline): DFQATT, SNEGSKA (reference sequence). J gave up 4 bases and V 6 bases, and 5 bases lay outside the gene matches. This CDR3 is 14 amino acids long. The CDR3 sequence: CSALTSGAYNEQFF. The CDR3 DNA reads TGCAGTGCCCTGACTAGCGGGGCTTACAATGAGCAGTTCTTC.

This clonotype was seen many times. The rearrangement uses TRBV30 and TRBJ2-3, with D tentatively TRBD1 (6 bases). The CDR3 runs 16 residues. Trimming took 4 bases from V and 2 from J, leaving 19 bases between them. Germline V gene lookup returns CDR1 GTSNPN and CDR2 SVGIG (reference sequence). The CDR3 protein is CAWIGGVGVITDTQYF. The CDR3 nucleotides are TGTGCCTGGATAGGGGGAGTGGGGGTTATCACAGATACGCAGTATTTT.

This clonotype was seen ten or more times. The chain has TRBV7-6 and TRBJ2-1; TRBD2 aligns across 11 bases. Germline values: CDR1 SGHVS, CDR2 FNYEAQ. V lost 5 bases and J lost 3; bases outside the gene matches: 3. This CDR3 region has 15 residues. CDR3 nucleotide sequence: TGTGCCAGCAGCCGGACTAGCGGGCTCTACAATGAGCAGTTCTTC. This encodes CASSRTSGLYNEQFF.

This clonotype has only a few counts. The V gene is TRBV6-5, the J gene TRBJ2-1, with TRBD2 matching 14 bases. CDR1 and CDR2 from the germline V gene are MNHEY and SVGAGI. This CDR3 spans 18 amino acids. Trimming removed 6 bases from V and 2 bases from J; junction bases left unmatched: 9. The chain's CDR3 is CASRLGTSGSGTYNEQFF. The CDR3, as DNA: TGTGCCAGCAGATTAGGGACTAGCGGGAGTGGGACCTACAATGAGCAGTTCTTC.

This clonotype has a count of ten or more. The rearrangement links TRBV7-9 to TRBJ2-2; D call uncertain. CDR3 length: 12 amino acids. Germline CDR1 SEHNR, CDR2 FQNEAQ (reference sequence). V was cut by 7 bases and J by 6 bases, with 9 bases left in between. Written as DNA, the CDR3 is TGTGCCAGCACCCTGGGGTCCGGGGAGCTGTTTTTT. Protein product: CASTLGSGELFF.

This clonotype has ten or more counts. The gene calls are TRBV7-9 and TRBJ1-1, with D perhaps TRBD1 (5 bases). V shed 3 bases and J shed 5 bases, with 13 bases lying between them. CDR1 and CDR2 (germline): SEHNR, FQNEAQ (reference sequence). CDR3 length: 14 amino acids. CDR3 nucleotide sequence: TGTGCCAGCAGCTTCGAGCAGGGAAGAACTGAAGCTTTCTTT. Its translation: CASSFEQGRTEAFF.